This T cell receptor (beta chain) was retrieved from a study of a mutant IDH1 vaccine in newly diagnosed glioma. Time point of the sample: week 11, during vaccination. Each vaccine dose was 300 ug of mutant IDH1 20-mer peptide, with topical imiquimod. Findings and caveats of the study: Vaccine-induced responses were seen in less than 95% of patients, spanning several MHC alleles.

TCRdb keeps only in-frame clones here, not all; method: immunoSEQ multiplex PCR. The repertoire has about 130,000 clones, around 77% of them found once; the top ten carry 5% to 6%. About this clone: Its antigen is unidentified.

This CDR3 is built from 14 residues. The V end lost 2 bases, the J end lost 0 bases, and 8 bases lay between the germline ends. Germline CDR1 ENHRY, CDR2 SYGVKD. This clonotype was sampled from a man aged 35 to 55 with glioma. V is TRBV10-3 and J is TRBJ2-7; D may match TRBD1 or TRBD2 (6 bases each). Sequenced material: PBMCs, taken from a glioma patient whose treatment included an IDH1 peptide vaccine. The DNA for the CDR3 is TGTGCCATCAGTGAGGGGGGGCCCTCCTACGAGCAGTACTTC. Protein sequence: CAISEGGPSYEQYF.